This T cell receptor beta chain is drawn from a study of T cell responses to AZD1222 COVID-19 vaccine. Study context: Pooling was applied to second doses at about 4 or about 12 weeks.

Assay: immunoSEQ multiplex PCR; the TCRdb copy retains only in-frame clones and omits some. The data show 95,000 to 110,000 clones, approximately 88% seen once. This CDR3 comprises 18 residues. The germline gives CDR1 SGHRS, CDR2 YFSETQ. Deletions cut 0 bases from V and 5 bases from J, with 21 bases between. This receptor was obtained from an adult in good health. Specimen: peripheral blood, collected on day 0 of AZD1222 vaccination. This chain joins TRBV5-1 and TRBJ2-1; D is possibly TRBD1 (6 bases). The CDR3 bases are TGCGCCAGCAGCTTGGAGGCAGGGGCTCTCCTTTGGGACAATGAGCAGTTCTTC. It translates to CASSLEAGALLWDNEQFF.